This TCR beta chain emerged from a study of OX40 agonist ivuxolimab in advanced cancers. Whole-study context: Patients achieving partial responses numbered three: one hepatocellular carcinoma case and two cutaneous melanoma cases.

Looked up from germline, CDR1 is SGDLS and CDR2 is YYNGEE. The CDR3 extends over 16 amino acids. With V trimmed by 1 base and J by 1 base, 5 bases remained unmatched. General observations from the study: There were, on average, more expanded clones in CD8+ T cells than in CD4+.

Assay: immunoSEQ multiplex PCR; the TCRdb copy retains only in-frame clones and omits some. The sample includes roughly 100,000 clones, 70% to 90% seen only once; the top ten take approximately 5.7%. A remark on this clone: No antigen is known for it.

This receptor was taken from an adult with an advanced solid tumor such as melanoma, head and neck, liver or kidney cancer. The chain combines TRBV9 with TRBJ2-5; 9 bases are shared with TRBD1. This specimen was CD4+ or CD8+ T cells sorted from blood, taken in a trial of the OX40 agonist ivuxolimab. CDR3 DNA: TGTGCCAGCAGCGTAACCGACAGGGGGACCCAAGAGACCCAGTACTTC. Translating it yields CASSVTDRGTQETQYF.